This T cell receptor (beta chain) originates from a study of cytomegalovirus exposure and HLA in healthy donors. The study's findings and limits: HLA alleles showed associations with 15,000 to 20,000 TCR beta sequences in a later analysis, at a 0.05 false discovery rate.

The PCR used 60 Vbeta and 13 Jbeta primers. Measured with immunoSEQ multiplex PCR; TCRdb has only the in-frame clones, and not every one. The sample includes approximately 110,000 clones, about 70% of them seen just once. About this clone itself: Its antigen is currently unknown.

The V end lost 4 bases, the J end lost 2 bases, and 12 bases lay between the germline ends. This CDR3 is built from 14 residues. From germline, CDR1 is GTSNPN and CDR2 SVGIG (reference sequence). There were likely unrecorded immune exposures, though donors were nominally healthy when sampled. The V and J genes are TRBV30 and TRBJ2-1, with D possibly matching TRBD1 (5 bases). The sequencing input was PBMCs. The source is a woman in her thirties or forties in good health and CMV-seronegative. The CDR3 sequence is CAWNLQVTYNEQFF. CDR3 sequence (DNA): TGTGCCTGGAACCTACAGGTTACCTACAATGAGCAGTTCTTC.